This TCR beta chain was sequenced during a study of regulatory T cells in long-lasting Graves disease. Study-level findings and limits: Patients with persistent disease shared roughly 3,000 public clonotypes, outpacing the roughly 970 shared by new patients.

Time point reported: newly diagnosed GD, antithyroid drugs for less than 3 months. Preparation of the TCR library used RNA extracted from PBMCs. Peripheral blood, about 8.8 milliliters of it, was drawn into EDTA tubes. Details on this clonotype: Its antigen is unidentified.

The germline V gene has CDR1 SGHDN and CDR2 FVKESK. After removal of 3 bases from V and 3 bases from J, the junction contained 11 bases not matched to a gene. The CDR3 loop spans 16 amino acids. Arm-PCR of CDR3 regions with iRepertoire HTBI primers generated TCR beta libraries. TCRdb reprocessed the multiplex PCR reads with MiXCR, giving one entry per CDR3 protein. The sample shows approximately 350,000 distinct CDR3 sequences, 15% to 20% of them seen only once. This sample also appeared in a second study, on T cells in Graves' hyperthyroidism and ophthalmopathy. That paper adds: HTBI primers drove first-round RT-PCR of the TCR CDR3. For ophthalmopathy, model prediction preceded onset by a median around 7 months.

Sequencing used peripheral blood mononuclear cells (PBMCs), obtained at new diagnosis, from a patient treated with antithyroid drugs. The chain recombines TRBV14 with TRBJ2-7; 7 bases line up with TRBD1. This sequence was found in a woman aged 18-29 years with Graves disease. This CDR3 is CASSQADREKNYEQYF. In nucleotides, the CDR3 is TGTGCCAGCAGCCAGGCCGACAGGGAAAAAAACTACGAGCAGTACTTC.